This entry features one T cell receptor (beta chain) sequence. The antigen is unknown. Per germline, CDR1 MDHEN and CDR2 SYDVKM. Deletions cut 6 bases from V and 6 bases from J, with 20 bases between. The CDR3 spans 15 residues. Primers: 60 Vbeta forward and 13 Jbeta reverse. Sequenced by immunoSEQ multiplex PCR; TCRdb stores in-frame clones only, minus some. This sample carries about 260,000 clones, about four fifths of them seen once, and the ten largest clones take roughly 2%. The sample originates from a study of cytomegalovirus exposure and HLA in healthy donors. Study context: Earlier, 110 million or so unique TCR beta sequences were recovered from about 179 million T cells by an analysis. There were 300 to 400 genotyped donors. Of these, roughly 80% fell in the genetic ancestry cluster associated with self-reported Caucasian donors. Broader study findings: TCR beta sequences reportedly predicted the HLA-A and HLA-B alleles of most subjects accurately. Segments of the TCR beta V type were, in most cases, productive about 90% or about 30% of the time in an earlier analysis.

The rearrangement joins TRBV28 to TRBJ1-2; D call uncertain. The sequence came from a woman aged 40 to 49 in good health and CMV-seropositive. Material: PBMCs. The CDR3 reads CASSREYAPYDGYTF. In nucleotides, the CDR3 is TGTGCCAGCAGCCGCGAATACGCCCCATATGATGGCTACACCTTC.